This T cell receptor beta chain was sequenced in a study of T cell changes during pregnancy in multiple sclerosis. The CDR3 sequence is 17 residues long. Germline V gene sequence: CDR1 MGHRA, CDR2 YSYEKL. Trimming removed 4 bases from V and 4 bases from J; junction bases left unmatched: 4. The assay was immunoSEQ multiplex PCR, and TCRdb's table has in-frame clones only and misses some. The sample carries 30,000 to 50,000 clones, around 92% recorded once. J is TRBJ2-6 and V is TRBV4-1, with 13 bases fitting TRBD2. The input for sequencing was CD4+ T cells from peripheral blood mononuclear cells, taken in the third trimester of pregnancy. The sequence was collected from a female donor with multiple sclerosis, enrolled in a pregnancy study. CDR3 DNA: TGCGCCAGCAGCCGCGGGACTAGCGGGATCGGGGCCAACGTCCTGACTTTC. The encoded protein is CASSRGTSGIGANVLTF.